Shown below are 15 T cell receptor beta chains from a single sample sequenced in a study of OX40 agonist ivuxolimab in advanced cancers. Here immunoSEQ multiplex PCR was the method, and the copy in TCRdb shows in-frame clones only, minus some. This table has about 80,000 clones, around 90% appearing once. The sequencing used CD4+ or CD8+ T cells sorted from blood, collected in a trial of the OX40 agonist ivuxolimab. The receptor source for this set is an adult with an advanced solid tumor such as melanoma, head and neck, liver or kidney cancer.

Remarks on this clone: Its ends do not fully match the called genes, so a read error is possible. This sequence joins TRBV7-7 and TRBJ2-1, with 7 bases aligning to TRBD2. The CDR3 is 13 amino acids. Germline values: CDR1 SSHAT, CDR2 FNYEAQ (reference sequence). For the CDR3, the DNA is TGTGCTAGCAGCCTCCAGCGGGGCAATGAGCAGTTCTTC. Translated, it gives CASSLQRGNEQFF. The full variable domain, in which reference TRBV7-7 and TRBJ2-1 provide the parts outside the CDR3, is GAGVSQSPRYKVTKRGQDVTLRCDPISSHATLYWYQQALGQGPEFLTYFNYEAQPDKSGLPSDRFSAERPEGSISTLTIQRTEQRDSAMYRCASSLQRGNEQFFGPGTRLTVL.

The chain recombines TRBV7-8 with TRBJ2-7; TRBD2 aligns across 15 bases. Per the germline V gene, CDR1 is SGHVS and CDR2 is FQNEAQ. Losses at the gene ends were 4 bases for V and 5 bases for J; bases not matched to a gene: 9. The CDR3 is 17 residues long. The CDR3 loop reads CASSSKPGLAGGNEQYF. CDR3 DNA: TGTGCCAGCAGCTCGAAGCCGGGACTAGCGGGAGGAAACGAGCAGTACTTC.

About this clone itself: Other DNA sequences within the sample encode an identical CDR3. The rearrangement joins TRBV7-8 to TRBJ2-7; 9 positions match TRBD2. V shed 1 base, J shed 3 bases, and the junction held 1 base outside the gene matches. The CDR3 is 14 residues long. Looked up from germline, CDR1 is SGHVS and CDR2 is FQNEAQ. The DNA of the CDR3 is TGTGCCAGCAGCTTAGGGCGGGAGGGCTACGAGCAGTACTTC. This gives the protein CASSLGREGYEQYF.

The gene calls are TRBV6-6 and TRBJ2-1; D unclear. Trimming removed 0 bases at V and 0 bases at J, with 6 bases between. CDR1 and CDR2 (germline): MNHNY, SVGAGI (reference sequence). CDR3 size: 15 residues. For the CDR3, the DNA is TGTGCCAGCAGTTACTCGAGCGACTCCTACAATGAGCAGTTCTTC. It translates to CASSYSSDSYNEQFF.

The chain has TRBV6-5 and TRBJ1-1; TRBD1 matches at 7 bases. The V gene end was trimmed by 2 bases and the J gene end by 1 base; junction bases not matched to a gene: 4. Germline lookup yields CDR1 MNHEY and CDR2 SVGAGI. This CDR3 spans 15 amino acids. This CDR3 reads CASSYRRTGNTEAFF. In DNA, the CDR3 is TGTGCCAGCAGTTACAGGAGGACAGGGAACACTGAAGCTTTCTTT.

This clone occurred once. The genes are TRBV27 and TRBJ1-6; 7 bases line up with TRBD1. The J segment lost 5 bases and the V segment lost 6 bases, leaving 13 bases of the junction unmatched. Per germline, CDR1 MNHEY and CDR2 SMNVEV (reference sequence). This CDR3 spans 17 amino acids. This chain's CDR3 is CASSRFLDRADNSPLHF. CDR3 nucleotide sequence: TGTGCCAGCAGCCGCTTTCTCGACAGGGCTGATAATTCACCCCTCCACTTT.

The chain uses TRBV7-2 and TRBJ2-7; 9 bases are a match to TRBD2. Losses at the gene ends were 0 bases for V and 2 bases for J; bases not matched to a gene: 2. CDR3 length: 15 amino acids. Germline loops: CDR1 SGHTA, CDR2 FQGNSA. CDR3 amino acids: CASSLAASGTYEQYF. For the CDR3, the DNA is TGTGCCAGCAGCTTAGCAGCTAGCGGGACCTACGAGCAGTACTTC.

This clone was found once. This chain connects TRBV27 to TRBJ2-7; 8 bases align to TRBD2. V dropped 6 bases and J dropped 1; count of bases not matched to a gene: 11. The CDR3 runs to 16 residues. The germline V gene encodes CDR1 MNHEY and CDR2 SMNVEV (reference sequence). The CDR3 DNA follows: TGTGCCAGCAGCCTCTCGAAAGCGGGAGCTTCCTACGAGCAGTACTTC. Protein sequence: CASSLSKAGASYEQYF.

The DNA for the CDR3 is TGTGCCAGCAGCTTAGCGGGAGAGACCCAGTACTTC. This sequence encodes CASSLAGETQYF. The rearrangement links TRBV7-2 to TRBJ2-5, with D hard to call. The V and J ends lost 0 bases and 4 bases respectively, with 3 bases between them. The CDR3 covers 12 residues. Germline V lookup: CDR1 SGHTA, CDR2 FQGNSA.

The CDR3 sequence is CASSQVGRNTGELFF. Written as DNA, the CDR3 is TGCGCCAGCAGCCAAGTAGGGAGGAACACCGGGGAGCTGTTTTTT. The chain couples TRBV4-1 to TRBJ2-2; TRBD2 is a possible D gene (5 bases). Between the trimmed V and J ends, which lost 1 base and 1 base, there was a span of 7 bases. The CDR3 totals 15 residues. The germline gives CDR1 MGHRA, CDR2 YSYEKL.

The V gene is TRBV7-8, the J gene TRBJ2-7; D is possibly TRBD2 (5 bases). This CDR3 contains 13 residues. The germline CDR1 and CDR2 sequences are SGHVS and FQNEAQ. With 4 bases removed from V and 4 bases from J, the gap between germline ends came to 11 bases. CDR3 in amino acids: CASSYSTGYEQYF. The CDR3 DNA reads TGTGCCAGCAGCTATTCGACGGGGTACGAGCAGTACTTC.

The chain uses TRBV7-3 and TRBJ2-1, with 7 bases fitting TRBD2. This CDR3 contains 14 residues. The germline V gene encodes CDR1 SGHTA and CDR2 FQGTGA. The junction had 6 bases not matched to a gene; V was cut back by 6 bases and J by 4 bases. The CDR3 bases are TGTGCCAGCAGTCTAGCGGAAACATACAATGAGCAGTTCTTC. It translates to CASSLAETYNEQFF.

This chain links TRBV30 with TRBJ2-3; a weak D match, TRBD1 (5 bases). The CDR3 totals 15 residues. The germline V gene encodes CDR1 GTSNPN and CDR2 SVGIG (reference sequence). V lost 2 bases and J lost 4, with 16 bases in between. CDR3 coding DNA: TGTGCCTGGAGTAGACAGATTTCGGCCCCAGATACGCAGTATTTT. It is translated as CAWSRQISAPDTQYF.

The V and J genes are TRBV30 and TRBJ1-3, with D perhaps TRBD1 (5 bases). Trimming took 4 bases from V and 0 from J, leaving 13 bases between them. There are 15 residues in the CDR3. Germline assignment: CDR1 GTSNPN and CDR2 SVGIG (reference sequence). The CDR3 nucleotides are TGTGCCTGGAAATTGGGGGGGTCCTCTGGAAACACCATATATTTT. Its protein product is CAWKLGGSSGNTIYF. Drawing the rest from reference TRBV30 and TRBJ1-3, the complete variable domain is SQTIHQWPATLVQPVGSPLSLECTVEGTSNPNLYWYRQAAGRGLQLLFYSVGIGQISSEVPQNLSASRPQDRQFILSSKKLLLSDSGFYLCAWKLGGSSGNTIYFGEGSWLTVV.

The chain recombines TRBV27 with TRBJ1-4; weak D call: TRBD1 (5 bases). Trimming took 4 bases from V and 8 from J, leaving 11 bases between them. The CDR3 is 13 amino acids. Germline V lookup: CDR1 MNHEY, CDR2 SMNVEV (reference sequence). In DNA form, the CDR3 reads TGTGCCAGCAGTTACAGGACGGCAGAAAAACTGTTTTTT. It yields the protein CASSYRTAEKLFF. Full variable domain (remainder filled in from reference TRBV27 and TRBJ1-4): EAQVTQNPRYLITVTGKKLTVTCSQNMNHEYMSWYRQDPGLGLRQIYYSMNVEVTDKGDVPEGYKVSRKEKRNFPLILESPSPNQTSLYFCASSYRTAEKLFFGSGTQLSVL.